The entry below gives a single TCR beta chain sequence along with its context. This sample is part of a study of T cells in Graves' hyperthyroidism and ophthalmopathy. Study at large: Peripheral blood was secured at the point of initial diagnosis, before any treatment.

Amplified regions were TCR beta CDR3 sequences from RNA transcripts. HTBI primers drove first-round RT-PCR of the TCR CDR3. TCRdb ran MiXCR on the multiplex PCR reads and lists one entry per CDR3 protein. This repertoire shows more than 450,000 distinct CDR3 sequences, 15% to 20% found once; its top ten account for 47%. Patients affected by ophthalmopathy presented a Clinical Activity Score of at least 3, a NOSPECS grade of at least 4, and disease duration below 3 months. Trimming stripped 1 base from V and 4 bases from J, with 8 bases between. From germline, CDR1 is SGHVS and CDR2 FNYEAQ. The CDR3 spans 14 residues.

The chain recombines TRBV7-6 with TRBJ1-3, with D perhaps TRBD1 (5 bases). This receptor was taken from a middle-aged man with Graves' ophthalmopathy. Input material: blood. CDR3 in DNA: TGTGCCAGCAGCTTAGATGGGACCGGAAACACCATATATTTT. It encodes CASSLDGTGNTIYF.